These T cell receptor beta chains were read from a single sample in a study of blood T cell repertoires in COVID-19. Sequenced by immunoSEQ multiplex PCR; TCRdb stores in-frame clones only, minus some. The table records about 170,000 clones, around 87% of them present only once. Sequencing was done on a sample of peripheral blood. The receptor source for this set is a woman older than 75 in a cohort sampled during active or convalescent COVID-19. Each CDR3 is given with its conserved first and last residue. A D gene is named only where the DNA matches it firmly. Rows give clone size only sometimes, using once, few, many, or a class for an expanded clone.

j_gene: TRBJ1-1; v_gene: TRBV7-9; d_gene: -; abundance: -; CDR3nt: TGTGCCAGCAGCTTTAGGAGGACGAACACTGAAGCTTTCTTT; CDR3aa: CASSFRRTNTEAFF
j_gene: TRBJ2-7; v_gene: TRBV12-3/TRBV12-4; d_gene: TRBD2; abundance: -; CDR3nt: TGTGCCAGCAGTTCGGGGGAGGGGCGCGAGCAGTACTTC; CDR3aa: CASSSGEGREQYF
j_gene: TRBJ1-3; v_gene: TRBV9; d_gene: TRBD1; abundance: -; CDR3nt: TGTACCAGCAGCACGGGACAGGGGTTTACCACCATATATTTT; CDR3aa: CTSSTGQGFTTIYF
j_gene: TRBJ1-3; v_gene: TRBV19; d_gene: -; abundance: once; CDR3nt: TGTGCCAGTAGTATAGGATCTCGGGGCTCTGGAAACACCATATATTTT; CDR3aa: CASSIGSRGSGNTIYF
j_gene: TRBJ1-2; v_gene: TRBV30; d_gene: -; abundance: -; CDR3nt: TGTGCCTGGGCCAGGGTCGTTGACGGCTACACCTTC; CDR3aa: CAWARVVDGYTF
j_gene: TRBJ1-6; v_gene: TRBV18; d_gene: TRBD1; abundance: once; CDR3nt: TGTGCCAGCTCACCGCCGACAGGGCCTAATTCACCCCTCCACTTT; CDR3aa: CASSPPTGPNSPLHF
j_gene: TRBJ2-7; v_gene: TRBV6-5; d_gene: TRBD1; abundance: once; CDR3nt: TGTGCCAGCAGGGGGACAGGTATAACCTACGAGCAGTACTTC; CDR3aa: CASRGTGITYEQYF
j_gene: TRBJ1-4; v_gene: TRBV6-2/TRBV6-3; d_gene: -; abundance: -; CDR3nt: TGTGCCAGCAGTTACTCTCCATTTATACAGGGTCGGACTAATGAAAAACTGTTTTTT; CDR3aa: CASSYSPFIQGRTNEKLFF
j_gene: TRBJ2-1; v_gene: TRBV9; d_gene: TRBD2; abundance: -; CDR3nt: TGTGCCAGCAGCGAACCAGCGGGGGGGAATGAGCAGTTCTTC; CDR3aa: CASSEPAGGNEQFF
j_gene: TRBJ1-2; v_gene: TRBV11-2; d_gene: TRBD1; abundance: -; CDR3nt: TGTGCCAGCAGCTCGATTAGGACAGGGGGCTTTTTCTATGGCTACACCTTC; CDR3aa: CASSSIRTGGFFYGYTF
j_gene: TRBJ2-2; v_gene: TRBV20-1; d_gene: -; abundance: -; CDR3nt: TGCAGTGCTAGTAACAGGGTTACCGGGGAGCTGTTTTTT; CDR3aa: CSASNRVTGELFF
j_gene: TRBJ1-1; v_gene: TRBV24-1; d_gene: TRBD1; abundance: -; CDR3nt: TGTGCCACCAGTGAAGCCGGGACAGGGAACACTGAAGCTTTCTTT; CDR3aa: CATSEAGTGNTEAFF
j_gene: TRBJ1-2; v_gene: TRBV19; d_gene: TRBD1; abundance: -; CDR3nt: TGTGCCAGTGTAACGCGGGACAGACATTATGGCGGCTACACCTTC; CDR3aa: CASVTRDRHYGGYTF
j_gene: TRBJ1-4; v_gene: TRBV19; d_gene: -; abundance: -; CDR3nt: TGTGCCAGTAATTCTCTCGGCAGGGGAGGGGAAAAACTGTTTTTT; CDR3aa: CASNSLGRGGEKLFF
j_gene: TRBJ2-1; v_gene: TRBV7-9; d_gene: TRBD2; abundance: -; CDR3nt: TGTGCCAGCAGCCCGATACGGGGAGCGGGGGGACAGAATGAGCAGTTCTTC; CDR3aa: CASSPIRGAGGQNEQFF
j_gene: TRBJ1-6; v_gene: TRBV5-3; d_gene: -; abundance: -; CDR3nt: TGTGCCAGAAGCTTGAGGACACTCAGTCGGGATTCACCCCTCCACTTT; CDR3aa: CARSLRTLSRDSPLHF
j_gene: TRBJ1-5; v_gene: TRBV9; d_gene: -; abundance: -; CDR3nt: TGTGCCAGCAGTCGCCGGGAAGGGAGTCAGCCCCAGCATTTT; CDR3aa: CASSRREGSQPQHF
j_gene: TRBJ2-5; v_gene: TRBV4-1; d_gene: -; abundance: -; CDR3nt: TGCGCCAGCAGCGTCGATGGGGCGACCCAGTACTTC; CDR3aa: CASSVDGATQYF
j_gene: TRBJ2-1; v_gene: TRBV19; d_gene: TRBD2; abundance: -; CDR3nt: TGTGCCAGTAGTATCGCTAGCGGGATGGGCTGGAATGAGCAGTTCTTC; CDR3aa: CASSIASGMGWNEQFF
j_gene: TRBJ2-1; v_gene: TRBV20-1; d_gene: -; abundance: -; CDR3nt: TGCAGTGGCATGGCGGACAATGAGCAGTTCTTC; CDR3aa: CSGMADNEQFF
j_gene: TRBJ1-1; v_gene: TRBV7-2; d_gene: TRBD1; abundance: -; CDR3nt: TGTGCCAGCAGCTTAGTCGGAGGGGGCGCCGTTGAAGCTTTCTTT; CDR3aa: CASSLVGGGAVEAFF
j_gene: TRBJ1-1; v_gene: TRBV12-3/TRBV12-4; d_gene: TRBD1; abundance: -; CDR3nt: TGTGCCAGCAGGGGGACAGGGGTAACTGAAGCTTTCTTT; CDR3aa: CASRGTGVTEAFF
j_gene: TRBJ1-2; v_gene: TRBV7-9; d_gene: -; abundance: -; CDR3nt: TGTGCCAGCAGCCCGATAACAGGGTACGGCTACACCTTC; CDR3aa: CASSPITGYGYTF
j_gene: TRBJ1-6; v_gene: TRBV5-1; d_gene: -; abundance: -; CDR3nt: TGCGCCAGCAGCTTGGCGGGACAATCTTATTCACCCCTCCACTTT; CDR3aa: CASSLAGQSYSPLHF
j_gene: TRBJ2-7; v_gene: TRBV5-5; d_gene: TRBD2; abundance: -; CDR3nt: TGTGCCAGCAGCCTCCCTTTTACGGGGGGCTACGAGCAGTACTTC; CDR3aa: CASSLPFTGGYEQYF
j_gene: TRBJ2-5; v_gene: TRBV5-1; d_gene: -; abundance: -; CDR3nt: TGCGCCAGCAGCTTTGAGGGCAGCAGCGGCACAGAGACCCAGTACTTC; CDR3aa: CASSFEGSSGTETQYF
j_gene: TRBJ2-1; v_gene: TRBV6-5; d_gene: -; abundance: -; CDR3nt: TGTGCCTTCGCATTTACAGGATCCAATGAGCAGTTCTTC; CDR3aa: CAFAFTGSNEQFF
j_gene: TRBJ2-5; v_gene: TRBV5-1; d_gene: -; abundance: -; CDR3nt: TGCGCCAGCAGCTTGGATTGGCAGGGGAAGACCCAGTACTTC; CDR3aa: CASSLDWQGKTQYF
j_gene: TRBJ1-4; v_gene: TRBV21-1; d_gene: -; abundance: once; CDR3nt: TGTGCCAGCAGCAAAGAACAGGGACCACGGGAAAAACTGTTTTTT; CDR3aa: CASSKEQGPREKLFF
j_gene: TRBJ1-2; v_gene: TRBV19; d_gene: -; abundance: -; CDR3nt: TGTGCCAGTAGTAGGATCCCCGGACAGCCACTATCGGATGGCTACACCTTC; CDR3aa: CASSRIPGQPLSDGYTF
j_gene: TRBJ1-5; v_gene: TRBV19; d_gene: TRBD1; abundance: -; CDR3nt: TGTGCCAGTAGTACCCCCCCAAGGGGACAGGGGGATAATCAGCCCCAGCATTTT; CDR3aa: CASSTPPRGQGDNQPQHF
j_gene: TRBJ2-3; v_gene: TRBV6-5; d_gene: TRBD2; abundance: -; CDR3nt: TGTGCCAGCCTCAGAGCGGGAGGACAGGATACGCAGTATTTT; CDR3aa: CASLRAGGQDTQYF
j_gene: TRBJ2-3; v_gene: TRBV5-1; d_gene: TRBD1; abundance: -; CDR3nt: TGCGCCAGCAGCTGGGGGCCGGGACAGAACACAGATACGCAGTATTTT; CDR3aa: CASSWGPGQNTDTQYF
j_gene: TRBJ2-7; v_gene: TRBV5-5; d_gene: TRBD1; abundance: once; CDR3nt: TGTGCCAGCAGCTTGGTGACAGGGGGCACCTACGAGCAGTACTTC; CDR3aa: CASSLVTGGTYEQYF
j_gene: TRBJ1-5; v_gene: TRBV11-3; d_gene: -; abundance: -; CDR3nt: TGTGCCAGCAGCTCCCCGCAGGGTGCTGGGGTTAATCAGCCCCAGCATTTT; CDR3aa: CASSSPQGAGVNQPQHF
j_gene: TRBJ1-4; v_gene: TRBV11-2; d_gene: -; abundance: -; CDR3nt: TGTGCCAGCAGCTTAGTGGAGGGGCGCGAAAAACTGTTTTTT; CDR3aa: CASSLVEGREKLFF
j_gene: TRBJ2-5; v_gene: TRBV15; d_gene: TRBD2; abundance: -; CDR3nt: TGTGCCACCAGCAGGGGCCAACTAGCGGGAGGGATTCAAGAGACCCAGTACTTC; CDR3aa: CATSRGQLAGGIQETQYF
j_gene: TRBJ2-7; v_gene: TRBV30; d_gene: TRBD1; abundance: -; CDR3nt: TGTGCCTGGAATCCAGGGGGCAAGTACGAGCAGTACTTC; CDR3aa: CAWNPGGKYEQYF
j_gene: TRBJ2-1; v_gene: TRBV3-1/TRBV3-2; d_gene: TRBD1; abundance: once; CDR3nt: TGTGCCAGCAGCCCAGGACAGGGTTCCTACAATGAGCAGTTCTTC; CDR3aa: CASSPGQGSYNEQFF
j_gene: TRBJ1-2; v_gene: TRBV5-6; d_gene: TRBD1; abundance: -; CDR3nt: TGTGCCAGCAGCCACCTCCTCCGGGACAGCGAGGACTATGGCTACACCTTC; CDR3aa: CASSHLLRDSEDYGYTF
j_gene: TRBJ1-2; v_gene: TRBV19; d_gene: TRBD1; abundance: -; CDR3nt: TGTGCCAGTACTGCTAGGGGGCGCAACTATGGCTACACCTTC; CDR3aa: CASTARGRNYGYTF
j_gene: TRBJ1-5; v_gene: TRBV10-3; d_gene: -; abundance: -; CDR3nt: TGTGCCATCAGTGAGACGGATCAGCCCCAGCATTTT; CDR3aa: CAISETDQPQHF
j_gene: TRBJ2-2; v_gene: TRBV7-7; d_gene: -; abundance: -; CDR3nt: TGTGCTATTCGGGTACTAGCGAACACCGGGGAGCTGTTTTTT; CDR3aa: CAIRVLANTGELFF
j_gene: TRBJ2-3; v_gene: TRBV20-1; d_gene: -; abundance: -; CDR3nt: TGCAGTGCTAGTTCGGAGTTTCTGACAGATACGCAGTATTTT; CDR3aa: CSASSEFLTDTQYF
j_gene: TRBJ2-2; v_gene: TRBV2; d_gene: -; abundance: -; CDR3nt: TGTGCCAGCAGGGAAAGGGGGTCTTGGACCGGGGAGCTGTTTTTT; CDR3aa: CASRERGSWTGELFF
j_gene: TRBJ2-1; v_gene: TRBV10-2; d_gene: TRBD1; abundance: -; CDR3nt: TGCGCCAGCAGAGAGACAGGGCTCAATGAGCAGTTCTTC; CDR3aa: CASRETGLNEQFF
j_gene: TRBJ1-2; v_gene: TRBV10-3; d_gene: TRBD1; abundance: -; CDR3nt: TGTGCCATCAGTGAGGCAGGACAGGGAAACTATGGCTACACCTTC; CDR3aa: CAISEAGQGNYGYTF
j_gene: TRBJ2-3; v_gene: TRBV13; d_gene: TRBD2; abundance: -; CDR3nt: TGTGCCAGCAGCTTACCGTCGGTACTAGCGGGAGGTTCAGATACGCAGTATTTT; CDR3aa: CASSLPSVLAGGSDTQYF
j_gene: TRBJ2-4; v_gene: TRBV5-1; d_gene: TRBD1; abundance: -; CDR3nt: TGCGCCAGCAGTAAACTGCCCGGGACAGGGCCGAACATTCAGTACTTC; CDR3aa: CASSKLPGTGPNIQYF
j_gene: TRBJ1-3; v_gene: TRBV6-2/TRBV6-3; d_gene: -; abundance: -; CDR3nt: TGTGCCAGCAGTTACTCCCTACGAGACAGTTACTCTGGAAACACCATATATTTT; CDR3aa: CASSYSLRDSYSGNTIYF
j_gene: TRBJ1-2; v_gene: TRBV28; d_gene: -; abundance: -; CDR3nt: TGTGCCAGCATCCCACAAACTAACTATGGCTACACCTTC; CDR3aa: CASIPQTNYGYTF
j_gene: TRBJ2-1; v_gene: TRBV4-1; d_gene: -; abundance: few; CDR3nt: TGCGCCAGCAGCCTGTCAGGTTCAGCCAACAATGAGCAGTTCTTC; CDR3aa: CASSLSGSANNEQFF
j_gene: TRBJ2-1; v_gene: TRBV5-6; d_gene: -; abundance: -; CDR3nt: TGTGCCAGCAGCAAAATATATAGCATTAGCTCCTACAATGAGCAGTTCTTC; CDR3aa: CASSKIYSISSYNEQFF
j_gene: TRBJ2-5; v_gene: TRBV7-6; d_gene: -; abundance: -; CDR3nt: TGTGCCAGCAGCTTAAATCACAGGAGCCGAGGGACCCAGTACTTC; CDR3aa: CASSLNHRSRGTQYF
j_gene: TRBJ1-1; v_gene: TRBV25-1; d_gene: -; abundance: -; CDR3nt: TGTGCCAGCGGAGCCTCAGGGGCTGAAGCTTTCTTT; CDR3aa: CASGASGAEAFF
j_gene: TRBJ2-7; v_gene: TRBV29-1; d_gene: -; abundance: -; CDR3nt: TGCAGCGCCGGACACCGGAGGGGCTACGAGCAGTACTTC; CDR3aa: CSAGHRRGYEQYF
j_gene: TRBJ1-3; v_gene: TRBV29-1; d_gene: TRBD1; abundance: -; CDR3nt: TGCAGCGTTATTCAGACAGGGAACTTTGGAAACACCATATATTTT; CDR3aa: CSVIQTGNFGNTIYF
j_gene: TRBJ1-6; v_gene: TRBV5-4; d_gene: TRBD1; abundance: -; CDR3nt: TGTGCCAGCAGCTTGAGACAGGGGGCCAAGAATAATTCACCCCTCCACTTT; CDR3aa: CASSLRQGAKNNSPLHF
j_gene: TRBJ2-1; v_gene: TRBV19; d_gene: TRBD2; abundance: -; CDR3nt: TGTGCCAGTACCGGACTAGCGGGGGCCTTCTACAATGAGCAGTTCTTC; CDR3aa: CASTGLAGAFYNEQFF